This entry features one T cell receptor beta chain sequence. Its antigen is not known. These data come from a study of T-cell reconstitution after alpha-beta-depleted transplantation in children. Study findings and constraints: Reportedly, roughly two months post-transplant, alpha-beta T cells arose from several hundred expanded graft clones. Hyperexpanded clones declined; after one year, newly produced T cells mostly supplied diversity. TCRbeta diversity was high at day 60 in some patients (a result of surviving recipient T cells and thymic progenitors).

In germline, CDR1 is LGHNT, CDR2 FRNRAP. V trimming: 6 bases; J trimming: 0 bases; junction bases outside the gene matches: 12. This CDR3 is built from 18 residues. TCRbeta library preparation incorporated unique molecular identifiers. TCRdb processed the PCR reads anew with MiXCR; each CDR3 protein has one entry. The sample contains 780,000 or so distinct CDR3 sequences, approximately 15% of which appear only once. The chain has TRBV12-5 and TRBJ2-1, with TRBD2 matching 9 bases. The sample in question was PBMCs, mostly from graft donor cells, obtained 360 days after TCRalphabeta/CD19-depleted stem cell transplant. This receptor was identified in a male patient younger than 18 who had a stem cell transplant for acute lymphoblastic leukemia, so the T cells may come from the graft donor. The CDR3 here is CASGLPGLANSSYNEQFF. As DNA, the CDR3 is TGTGCTAGTGGCCTCCCCGGACTAGCGAATAGCTCCTACAATGAGCAGTTCTTC.